This T cell receptor beta chain was obtained from a study of cytotoxic CD8 clonotypes in ibrutinib-treated CLL. Study observations and caveats: While tracking circulating CD8+ T-cell counts, baseline clonality exceeded that of age-matched healthy donors.

This clone was observed a handful of times. Antigen: not known. The CDR3 extends over 16 amino acids. Germline trimming cut 2 bases from V and 4 bases from J; bases unmatched to any gene: 7. CDR1 SGDLS and CDR2 YYNGEE come from the germline V gene. Method: immunoSEQ multiplex PCR; TCRdb's copy keeps in-frame clones and lacks some. The profile shows tens of thousands of clones, roughly 69% of them singletons. This receptor was taken from a human donor with chronic lymphocytic leukemia. The chain combines TRBV9 with TRBJ2-5; TRBD2 matches 11 bases. Sequencing was performed on PBMCs, taken after 12 months of ibrutinib treatment. The CDR3 loop reads CASSVRGGLAGETQYF. Here the CDR3 DNA reads TGTGCCAGCAGCGTCCGGGGAGGACTAGCGGGAGAGACCCAGTACTTC.